Listed below are T cell receptor beta chains from one sample, sequenced in a study of blood T cell repertoires in COVID-19. Sequencing used immunoSEQ multiplex PCR; TCRdb keeps in-frame clones, though not all of them. Altogether over 120,000 clones are present, roughly 89% being singletons, with the ten largest covering around 1.6%. The specimen sequenced was peripheral blood. The receptors derive from a human donor in a cohort sampled during active COVID-19. Each CDR3 is given with its conserved first and last residue. The D gene is left open where the match is weak. A row's size may be missing; if present it is once, few, many or a size class.

NA,NA,TRBV5-4,14,TRBJ1-6,CASSLAFSNSPLHF,TGTGCCAGCAGCTTGGCTTTCTCGAATTCACCCCTCCACTTT
NA,TRBD1,TRBV6-4,17,TRBJ2-6,CASSRTGIPSGANVLTF,TGTGCCAGCAGCCGGACAGGGATACCCTCTGGGGCCAACGTCCTGACTTTC
NA,NA,TRBV5-1,14,TRBJ2-3,CASSLPTAGDTQYF,TGCGCCAGCAGCTTACCGACCGCGGGAGATACGCAGTATTTT
NA,TRBD1,TRBV5-1,14,TRBJ2-4,CASSYTGGGNIQYF,TGCGCCAGCAGCTATACAGGGGGCGGAAACATTCAGTACTTC
NA,NA,TRBV18,12,TRBJ1-1,CASSKGSAEAFF,TGTGCCAGCTCAAAAGGAAGCGCTGAAGCTTTCTTT
NA,NA,TRBV4-1,14,TRBJ1-4,CASSPGATNEKLFF,TGCGCCAGCAGCCCGGGGGCAACTAATGAAAAACTGTTTTTT
NA,NA,TRBV4-2,13,TRBJ1-5,CASSQSENQPQHF,TGTGCCAGCAGCCAGTCGGAGAATCAGCCCCAGCATTTT
NA,NA,TRBV7-2,13,TRBJ1-5,CASSLGVDQPQHF,TGTGCCAGCAGCTTAGGCGTCGATCAGCCCCAGCATTTT
few,TRBD2,TRBV6-2/TRBV6-3,16,TRBJ2-3,CASSYEGGGAADTQYF,TGTGCCAGCAGTTACGAGGGCGGGGGGGCGGCAGATACGCAGTATTTT
NA,TRBD1,TRBV19,16,TRBJ1-5,CASSPWTGIKNQPQHF,TGTGCCAGTAGTCCCTGGACAGGGATAAAAAATCAGCCCCAGCATTTT
NA,NA,TRBV5-1,13,TRBJ1-2,CASSPGVGVGYTF,TGCGCCAGCAGCCCAGGGGTCGGTGTTGGCTACACCTTC
once,NA,TRBV7-8,12,TRBJ1-2,CASSLQGTGYTF,TGTGCCAGCAGTCTCCAGGGAACTGGCTACACCTTC
NA,TRBD1,TRBV28,17,TRBJ1-2,CASSPTGQGFSNYGYTF,TGTGCCAGCAGCCCAACGGGACAGGGGTTCTCTAACTATGGCTACACCTTC
once,NA,TRBV27,15,TRBJ1-2,CASSLAGDILYGYTF,TGTGCCAGCAGTTTAGCCGGGGACATCCTCTATGGCTACACCTTC
NA,NA,TRBV24-1,16,TRBJ1-5,CATSVPRENSNQPQHF,TGTGCCACCAGTGTCCCCAGGGAAAATAGCAATCAGCCCCAGCATTTT
NA,NA,TRBV7-9,14,TRBJ2-3,CASSYTAIADTQYF,TGTGCCAGCAGCTACACAGCAATTGCAGATACGCAGTATTTT
NA,NA,TRBV15,15,TRBJ1-1,CATSRVSGANTEAFF,TGTGCCACCAGCAGAGTATCAGGGGCGAACACTGAAGCTTTCTTT
NA,TRBD1,TRBV14,15,TRBJ1-2,CASSQAGTGGKGYTF,TGTGCCAGCAGCCAAGCCGGGACAGGGGGCAAAGGCTACACCTTC
NA,NA,TRBV7-2,14,TRBJ1-3,CASSPQVSGNTIYF,TGTGCCAGCAGCCCCCAGGTCTCTGGAAACACCATATATTTT
NA,NA,TRBV9,14,TRBJ1-4,CASSLTGSNEKLFF,TGTGCCAGCAGCTTAACAGGGAGTAATGAAAAACTGTTTTTT
NA,NA,TRBV5-1,17,TRBJ1-1,CASSSDLDRWGLGEAFF,TGCGCCAGCAGCTCCGATCTAGATCGCTGGGGGCTCGGTGAAGCTTTCTTT
once,TRBD2,TRBV5-1,15,TRBJ2-7,CASSLEPGGTYEQYF,TGCGCCAGCAGCTTGGAACCGGGGGGGACCTACGAGCAGTACTTC
NA,TRBD1,TRBV11-2,13,TRBJ1-1,CASRRQGVAEAFF,TGTGCCAGCAGGAGGCAGGGGGTGGCTGAAGCTTTCTTT
once,TRBD1,TRBV5-6,14,TRBJ2-7,CASSFGTVFYEQYF,TGTGCCAGCAGCTTCGGGACAGTTTTCTACGAGCAGTACTTC
NA,TRBD2,TRBV30,15,TRBJ2-7,CAWSGFSGGHYEQYF,TGTGCCTGGAGTGGCTTTAGCGGGGGGCACTACGAGCAGTACTTC
NA,TRBD1,TRBV19,14,TRBJ1-1,CASSTWTGDTEAFF,TGTGCCAGTAGTACATGGACAGGGGACACTGAAGCTTTCTTT
few,NA,TRBV4-2,13,TRBJ1-5,CASSETQGQPQHF,TGTGCCAGCAGTGAAACACAGGGCCAGCCCCAGCATTTT
NA,NA,TRBV18,15,TRBJ1-4,CASSPATATNEKLFF,TGTGCCAGCTCACCGGCGACAGCAACTAATGAAAAACTGTTTTTT
NA,TRBD2,TRBV3-1/TRBV3-2,19,TRBJ2-3,CASSQDFRTSGGAGDTQYF,TGTGCCAGCAGCCAAGACTTTAGGACTAGCGGGGGGGCCGGAGATACGCAGTATTTT
NA,TRBD2,TRBV9,14,TRBJ2-1,CASSGGGGANEQFF,TGTGCCAGCAGCGGAGGCGGGGGGGCTAATGAGCAGTTCTTC
NA,NA,TRBV4-3,19,TRBJ2-1,CASSQDREYFAGVGNEQFF,TGCGCCAGCAGCCAAGATCGGGAATACTTTGCCGGGGTCGGCAATGAGCAGTTCTTC
NA,TRBD1,TRBV30,14,TRBJ1-1,CAWSRDRGGTEAFF,TGTGCCTGGAGCCGGGACAGGGGAGGGACTGAAGCTTTCTTT
NA,NA,TRBV4-1,17,TRBJ2-3,CASSQEPARGRTDTQYF,TGCGCCAGCAGCCAAGAGCCCGCGCGGGGAAGAACAGATACGCAGTATTTT
NA,NA,TRBV10-3,13,TRBJ1-1,CAISVGGSTEAFF,TGTGCCATCAGTGTGGGCGGGAGCACTGAAGCTTTCTTT
once,NA,TRBV7-8,15,TRBJ2-5,CASSPLEGDGETQYF,TGTGCCAGCAGCCCACTCGAGGGGGATGGAGAGACCCAGTACTTC
NA,TRBD1,TRBV6-5,15,TRBJ2-3,CASSYGQGGTDTQYF,TGTGCCAGCAGTTACGGACAGGGGGGCACAGATACGCAGTATTTT
NA,NA,TRBV19,12,TRBJ2-3,CASGIAADTQYF,TGTGCCAGTGGGATAGCTGCAGATACGCAGTATTTT
NA,NA,TRBV4-2,16,TRBJ1-2,CASSPEARQANYGYTF,TGTGCCAGCAGCCCCGAAGCCCGACAGGCTAACTATGGCTACACCTTC
NA,TRBD1,TRBV19,13,TRBJ1-1,CATRDRGIAEAFF,TGTGCCACCCGGGACAGGGGAATTGCTGAAGCTTTCTTT
NA,NA,TRBV7-2,14,TRBJ2-1,CASSLESSYNEQFF,TGTGCCAGCAGCTTAGAGAGCTCCTACAATGAGCAGTTCTTC
NA,TRBD2,TRBV12-3/TRBV12-4,13,TRBJ2-7,CATGTSVSYEQYF,TGTGCCACCGGGACTAGCGTATCCTACGAGCAGTACTTC
NA,NA,TRBV24-1,13,TRBJ2-2,CASMASTTGELFF,TGTGCCAGCATGGCTTCCACCACCGGGGAGCTGTTTTTT
NA,TRBD2,TRBV5-1,15,TRBJ2-7,CASSPRTSGVYEQYF,TGCGCCAGCAGCCCTAGGACTAGCGGGGTATACGAGCAGTACTTC
NA,TRBD1,TRBV7-8,11,TRBJ1-2,CASRQGDGYTF,TGTGCCAGCAGACAGGGGGATGGCTACACCTTC
NA,TRBD1,TRBV10-2,16,TRBJ2-1,CASTVPQGAVNNEQFF,TGCGCCAGCACCGTCCCACAGGGGGCAGTGAACAATGAGCAGTTCTTC
NA,NA,TRBV5-8,15,TRBJ2-3,CASSLRGRGTDTQYF,TGTGCCAGCAGCCTCCGAGGGCGCGGGACAGATACGCAGTATTTT
few,NA,TRBV18,16,TRBJ2-3,CASSPGRGLRTDTQYF,TGTGCCAGCTCACCAGGGCGGGGACTTCGCACAGATACGCAGTATTTT
NA,TRBD1,TRBV4-1,14,TRBJ2-7,CASSQGQGTTEQYF,TGCGCCAGCAGCCAAGGACAGGGGACGACCGAGCAGTACTTC
NA,NA,TRBV7-2,14,TRBJ2-5,CASSPGTLGKTQYF,TGTGCCAGCAGCCCCGGGACTCTTGGGAAGACCCAGTACTTC
NA,TRBD1,TRBV2,16,TRBJ2-3,CASSEWAGGDSDTQYF,TGTGCCAGCAGTGAATGGGCAGGGGGTGACTCAGATACGCAGTATTTT
NA,TRBD1,TRBV30,12,TRBJ1-3,CAYDRAGNTIYF,TGTGCCTACGACAGGGCTGGAAACACCATATATTTT